This TCR beta chain appears in the sequencing data of a study of beta chain features in type 1 diabetes (dated 2018 in TCRdb). At the level of the whole study: Mean age, gender distribution, total cell number and subset yield were not different between patients and healthy donors. A total of 85 million to 140 million sorted cells were examined across all samples, and the number of cells per subset was strongly correlated with RNA yield. In the study, recently diagnosed type 1 diabetes patients and matched healthy donors were compared on the TCRB repertoires of their sorted circulating CD4+ T cell subsets. Naive and central memory subsets were obtained from all 28 donors, but regulatory and stem cell-like memory subsets were isolated from only 8 patients and roughly 8 healthy donors.

The germline V gene encodes CDR1 SEHNR and CDR2 FQNEAQ (reference sequence). The CDR3, cysteine through phenylalanine, is 16 amino acids long. Just CDR3 DNA is preserved here, 48 bases in frame from base 1. Deletion took 1 base off V and 4 bases off J, with a span of 14 bases between the germline ends. Concerning this clone itself: What antigen it recognizes has not been identified. There are no base qualities to consult, and no much larger clone falls within one base.

The full study reports these points: Only small numbers of individuals were included in the HLA sub-analyses, which left unresolved whether HLA type had any influence on TCRB rearrangement. Type 1 diabetes patients showed a moderate but significant shortening of TCRB CDR3 length in all four CD4+ subsets. Shorter templates might be favored by PCR, yet because patient and control samples were amplified and corrected together, any such skew would affect both groups equally. Sequencing cDNA rather than genomic DNA could over-represent highly expressing activated cells, although activation and CD3 levels did not differ between groups. At VDJ recombination sites, patients with type 1 diabetes made fewer insertions and deleted more nucleotides, a pattern implying thymic rearrangement abnormalities. Naive, central memory and regulatory TCRB repertoires appeared more similar among patients than among healthy donors.

The entire amount of isolated RNA was reverse transcribed using the High Capacity cDNA Reverse Transcription Kit, so the sequenced TCRB transcripts were expressed ones. Naive, central memory and regulatory T cell samples underwent deep immunoSEQ sequencing, averaging about 3.5 million total reads per sample. Sorted cells were lysed in RLT buffer and RNA was extracted with DNase-treated RNeasy Micro or Mini kits, depending on cell number. To prevent cross-contamination, every cell subset was processed on its own, while patient and healthy donor samples were processed together. The immunoSEQ multiplex PCR was used to amplify TCRB sequences from cDNA, yielding 87-bp fragments that span the CDR3 region. Sequencing of the amplicons was done on the Illumina HiSeq platform. Per the source publication's procedure: Synthetic template baselines were used to correct PCR bias computationally, reads within Hamming distance 2 were collapsed, and singletons that could not be merged were discarded. Reads were aligned to IMGT to assign V, D and J genes, CDR3 length, and insertions or deletions at six rearrangement sites. Within each subset, clonotype counts were normalized to the number of sorted cells before true diversity and Gini coefficients were calculated with the tcR R package. The overlap coefficient, calculated on TCRB nucleotide sequences, was used to measure repertoire sharing. As a proxy for the pre-selection repertoire, out-of-frame TCRB sequences from naive cells were analyzed. TCRdb stores this immuneACCESS table with in-frame sequences only. Part of the clones is absent; in the studies checked, under half of the shortfall reflects unresolved V genes, and no reason is known for the rest. The DNA gave D and trimming, while V, J and clone size come from that table. The sample records around 500,000 clones, over 9.5% of which are singletons. The ten largest account for around 0.05% of the sample.

A single peripheral blood draw of 95 to 150 mL on average was collected from each donor into heparinised tubes. Using a panel that included CD45RO, CCR7, CD25, CD127, CD95 and CD27, naive, central memory, regulatory and stem cell-like memory CD4+ T cells were sorted on a BD FACSAria II. All sorted populations exceeded 95% purity. Right away, PBMCs were isolated by Lymphoprep density gradient centrifugation and were stained directly, with no culture step. To minimize batch effects, samples were stained and sorted in pairs, one healthy donor with one patient per experiment. The sequencing input was naive CD4+ T cells from blood. What this sample's cell subset or site label stands for: true naive CD4+ T cells. This TCR came from a woman aged 18 to 35 in good health. In this chain, TRBV7-9 is recombined with TRBJ2-1, and possibly TRBD1, on 6 matching bases. The CDR3 region has the sequence CASSLVRSGEYNEQFF. The nucleotide sequence reads as follows: TGTGCCAGCAGCTTAGTCCGGTCAGGGGAGTACAATGAGCAGTTCTTC.